These 18 T cell receptor beta chains were all obtained from the same sample, sequenced in a study of regulatory T cells in long-lasting Graves disease. Library construction for TCR beta used iRepertoire HTBI primers and Arm-PCR of CDR3 regions. TCRdb ran MiXCR on the multiplex PCR reads and lists one entry per CDR3 protein. The sample includes about 470,000 distinct CDR3 sequences, roughly 21% of them seen just once. The time point was: persistent/refractory GD, antithyroid drugs over 5 years with positive TRAb. Scientists built the TCR library using RNA that was extracted from PBMCs. Specimen: peripheral blood mononuclear cells (PBMCs), collected when the disease was refractory, from a patient treated with antithyroid drugs. These receptors all stem from a female donor with Graves disease.

In this sample, this clonotype turned up many times. The chain joins TRBV28 to TRBJ2-7, with D perhaps TRBD2 (5 bases). The CDR3 length is 11 residues. CDR1 and CDR2 from the germline V gene are MDHEN and SYDVKM. V lost 8 bases and J lost 7, with 12 bases in between. This chain's CDR3 is CASERTGEQYF. In nucleotides, the CDR3 is TGTGCCAGCGAGCGGACTGGTGAGCAGTACTTC.

This clonotype was observed at least ten times. The chain joins TRBV6-1 to TRBJ2-7; D gene unclear. Germline V gene lookup returns CDR1 MNHNS and CDR2 SASEGT. V was pared by 6 bases and J by 6 bases, with 21 bases between. This CDR3 has 15 residues. In nucleotides, the CDR3 is TGTGCCAGCAGCCAACTGGTGGGCTTATTGGGCGAGCAGTACTTC. Its protein product is CASSQLVGLLGEQYF.

This sequence joins TRBV6-1 and TRBJ2-7, with D maybe TRBD1 (5 bases). Trimming stripped 6 bases from V and 9 bases from J, with 18 bases between. The V gene's germline CDR1 is MNHNS and CDR2 SASEGT. CDR3 length: 13 amino acids. In DNA, the CDR3 is TGTGCCAGCAGGCCAACGACAGATCCCGGGCAGTACTTC. Amino acids: CASRPTTDPGQYF.

The rearrangement joins TRBV4-3 to TRBJ2-7; perhaps TRBD2 as D (5 bases). The CDR3 has 16 amino acids. V lost 0 bases to trimming and J lost 3 bases, with 15 bases between them. The germline CDR1 and CDR2 sequences are LGHNA and YSLEER. The CDR3 sequence: CASSQDARATYYEQYF. CDR3 DNA sequence: TGCGCCAGCAGCCAAGATGCGCGGGCGACTTACTACGAGCAGTACTTC.

Of note for this clonotype: This CDR3 fails to terminate in the conserved phenylalanine or tryptophan, so it likely reflects a read error. J is TRBJ1-5 and V is TRBV19; D may be TRBD1 (6 bases). The CDR3 is 14 residues long. From germline, CDR1 is LNHDA and CDR2 SQIVND (reference sequence). The germline V and J ends were trimmed by 4 bases and 5 bases, with 12 bases remaining between them. CDR3 sequence reads: CASSKAGEDQPQHL. As DNA, the CDR3 is TGTGCCAGTAGTAAAGCAGGGGAGGATCAGCCCCAGCATCTT.

This clonotype was seen more than once but under ten times. V and J are TRBV5-1 and TRBJ1-2; perhaps TRBD1 as D (6 bases). The CDR3 runs to 14 residues. Germline CDR1 SGHRS, CDR2 YFSETQ. V lost 2 bases and J lost 4, with 12 bases in between. Written as DNA, the CDR3 is TGCGCCAGCAGCTTATTACAGGGACCCTATGGCTACACCTTC. Amino acid sequence: CASSLLQGPYGYTF.

This rearrangement joins TRBV30 to TRBJ1-1, with D uncertain. The CDR3 loop spans 12 amino acids. Trimming shortened V by 3 bases and J by 3 bases, and 8 bases separated the two germline ends. Germline CDR1 is GTSNPN and CDR2 is SVGIG (reference sequence). DNA for the CDR3: TGTGCCTGGAGAGAGGGCTACACTGAAGCTTTCTTT. As protein: CAWREGYTEAFF.

This clonotype was picked up a small number of times. In DNA, the CDR3 is TGTGCCAGTAGTCGACCTGGGACCTACGAGCAGTACTTC. Residues: CASSRPGTYEQYF. This rearrangement joins TRBV19 to TRBJ2-7; unclear D gene. Trimming removed 5 bases from V and 2 bases from J, with 10 bases in between. The germline gives CDR1 LNHDA, CDR2 SQIVND (reference sequence). The CDR3 length is 13 residues.

As concerns this clonotype: The junction shows a germline mismatch at one end, possibly a read error. J is TRBJ1-2 and V is TRBV7-9; D is unresolved. The CDR3 is 14 amino acids. Germline V gives CDR1 SEHNR, CDR2 FQNEAQ (reference sequence). CDR3 protein: CASSLAWAGYGYTF. The CDR3 region has the DNA TGTGCCAGCAGCCTAGCTTGGGCAGGCTATGGCTACACCTTC.

At least ten counts were recorded for this clonotype. This sequence joins TRBV7-8 and TRBJ1-5, with unresolved D. The CDR3 length is 14 residues. The V end lost 2 bases, the J end lost 3 bases, and 8 bases lay between the germline ends. CDR1 and CDR2 (germline): SGHVS, FQNEAQ. The CDR3 bases are TGTGCCAGCAGCTTACGGCAGCTCAATCAGCCCCAGCATTTT. The encoded protein is CASSLRQLNQPQHF. Full variable domain (rest looked up from reference TRBV7-8 and TRBJ1-5): GAGVSQSPRYKVAKRGQDVALRCDPISGHVSLFWYQQALGQGPEFLTYFQNEAQLDKSGLPSDRFFAERPEGSVSTLKIQRTQQEDSAVYLCASSLRQLNQPQHFGDGTRLSIL.

This clonotype was counted at least ten times. The CDR3 reads CASSLESASANYGYTF. CDR3 DNA sequence: TGTGCCAGCAGCTTAGAATCGGCTTCGGCTAACTATGGCTACACCTTC. The J gene is TRBJ1-2, the V gene TRBV7-8, with D unclear. There are 16 residues in the CDR3. Trimming removed 1 base at V and 0 bases at J, with 12 bases between. CDR1 and CDR2 from the germline V gene are SGHVS and FQNEAQ.

The V gene is TRBV20-1, the J gene TRBJ2-7, with a tentative D call TRBD2 (5 bases). Germline CDR1 reads DFQATT; CDR2 reads SNEGSKA (reference sequence). This CDR3 is 13 amino acids long. V gave up 6 bases and J gave up 2 bases, with 14 bases separating them. CDR3 in DNA: TGCAGTGCAGATAAGGGAGACACCTACGAGCAGTACTTC. This encodes CSADKGDTYEQYF.

This sequence joins TRBV20-1 and TRBJ1-5; possible D gene TRBD1, 6 bases. V was clipped by 6 bases and J by 7 bases, with 16 bases between them. The CDR3 length is 13 residues. Germline loops: CDR1 DFQATT, CDR2 SNEGSKA (reference sequence). In nucleotides, the CDR3 is TGCAGTGCACTTCCAGGGGTTCAACAGCCCCAGCATTTT. Its protein is CSALPGVQQPQHF.

This chain uses TRBV10-3 with TRBJ2-5, with TRBD1 identical over 11 bases. The V and J ends lost 5 bases and 5 bases, in that order; junction bases with no gene match: 7. CDR1 is ENHRY and CDR2 is SYGVKD in the germline V gene. This CDR3 is built from 15 residues. In DNA, the CDR3 is TGTGCCATCAGTTCCCGGGACAGGGGGGTCGAGACCCAGTACTTC. It yields the protein CAISSRDRGVETQYF.

This clonotype was seen at least ten times. The chain carries TRBV28 and TRBJ2-7; weak D call: TRBD2 (6 bases). The CDR3 extends over 14 amino acids. The germline V gene encodes CDR1 MDHEN and CDR2 SYDVKM. V shed 8 bases and J shed 1 base, with 15 bases lying between them. CDR3 residues: CASGGAYPSYEQYF. As DNA, the CDR3 is TGTGCCAGCGGAGGGGCCTATCCTTCCTACGAGCAGTACTTC.

The chain couples TRBV7-6 to TRBJ1-1; D ambiguous. V was shortened by 4 bases and J by 4 bases, with 10 bases between the two germline ends. Germline CDR1 and CDR2: SGHVS and FNYEAQ. This CDR3 contains 13 residues. The CDR3 DNA sequence: TGTGCCAGCAGCTCTCTGTTGGGCACTGAAGCTTTCTTT. Protein sequence: CASSSLLGTEAFF. Supplemented by reference TRBV7-6 and TRBJ1-1, the full variable domain reads GAGVSQSPRYKVTKRGQDVALRCDPISGHVSLYWYRQALGQGPEFLTYFNYEAQQDKSGLPNDRFSAERPEGSISTLTIQRTEQRDSAMYRCASSSLLGTEAFFGQGTRLTVV.

The CDR3 nucleotides read TGTGCCAGCAGTTACTCCTCCTGGGCTGTCTCGAACACTGAAGCTTTCTTT. Protein product: CASSYSSWAVSNTEAFF. V gene TRBV6-2 or TRBV6-3 combines with J gene TRBJ1-1; D unresolved. V was trimmed by 0 bases and J by 1 base, leaving 15 bases between them. CDR3 length equals 17 residues. Germline V gene data show CDR1 as MNHEY and CDR2 as SVGEGT.

This clonotype was picked up a small number of times. The gene calls are TRBV5-1 and TRBJ1-6; D gene ambiguous. The CDR3 loop spans 14 amino acids. Trimming stripped 3 bases from V and 4 bases from J, with 8 bases between. CDR1 and CDR2 from the germline V gene are SGHRS and YFSETQ. The CDR3 protein is CASSYPMYNSPLHF. Here the CDR3 DNA reads TGCGCCAGCAGCTATCCAATGTATAATTCACCCCTCCACTTT.